A single sample gave rise to the 9 T cell receptor beta chains below, sequenced in a study of Ad26.COV2.S vaccination and SARS-CoV-2 variants. TCRdb's table, derived via immunoSEQ multiplex PCR, lists solely in-frame clones and lacks some. The repertoire includes a few hundred thousand clones, about four fifths of them detected once, and 7.4% sits in the top ten. The treatment: 15 to 20 received Ad26.COV2.S at low or high dose, single or two shots; several received placebo; per-sample allocation not given. Samples came from day 63 after the first vaccine or placebo injection. The specimen comprised peripheral blood, sampled in a trial of Ad26.COV2.S vaccine versus placebo. All receptors come from a person aged 18 to 59 who received the Ad26.COV2.S COVID-19 vaccine or a placebo.

The CDR3 nucleotides read TGCGCCAGCAGCCAAGGGGCGACAGGGGGCTTCTACGAGCAGTACTTC. Protein product: CASSQGATGGFYEQYF. The gene calls are TRBV4-1 and TRBJ2-7; TRBD1 matches at 10 bases. Unmatched junction bases numbered 6, after V lost 1 base and J lost 3 bases. CDR1 is MGHRA, CDR2 YSYEKL, per germline. This CDR3 comprises 16 residues.

The chain is built from TRBV30 and TRBJ1-6, with 9 positions matching TRBD1. The CDR3 extends over 14 amino acids. V lost 3 bases and J lost 6; bases outside the gene matches: 3. Germline CDR1 reads GTSNPN; CDR2 reads SVGIG (reference sequence). DNA for the CDR3: TGTGCCTGGAGACAGGACAGGGGTAATTCACCCCTCCACTTT. Amino acid sequence: CAWRQDRGNSPLHF.

The chain combines TRBV9 with TRBJ2-7; 7 positions match TRBD2. Per germline, CDR1 SGDLS and CDR2 YYNGEE. The trim removed 1 base at V and 10 bases at J, leaving 14 bases unmatched. The CDR3 runs 15 residues. DNA for the CDR3: TGTGCCAGCAGCGTATCATCTGGGCGGGGGAGACCCCAGTACTTC. This encodes CASSVSSGRGRPQYF.

This chain uses TRBV7-2 with TRBJ1-5; TRBD1 matches at 7 bases. The J segment lost 10 bases and the V segment lost 6 bases, leaving 9 bases of the junction unmatched. Germline V gives CDR1 SGHTA, CDR2 FQGNSA. There are 13 residues in the CDR3. CDR3 amino acids: CASSPFPGGPQHF. The CDR3 DNA reads TGTGCCAGCAGTCCTTTTCCAGGGGGACCCCAGCATTTT.

This clone was counted a few times. Other DNA sequences from this sample encode an identical CDR3 as well. The rearrangement joins TRBV18 to TRBJ2-5, with D perhaps TRBD2 (5 bases). The CDR3 length is 13 residues. Trimming removed 6 bases from V and 3 bases from J, with 11 bases in between. From germline, CDR1 is KGHSH and CDR2 LQKENI. The CDR3 region has the DNA TGTGCCAGCTCCCTCGGACTTAAAGAGACCCAGTACTTC. It encodes CASSLGLKETQYF.

V and J are TRBV4-1 and TRBJ1-4; D is undetermined. The germline CDR1 and CDR2 sequences are MGHRA and YSYEKL. The V gene lost 11 bases and the J gene lost 6 bases, with 13 bases spanning the gap. The CDR3 is 12 residues long. CDR3 sequence (DNA): TGCGCCTGTGGGAAGCCCTATGAAAAACTGTTTTTT. This translates into CACGKPYEKLFF.

J is TRBJ2-7 and V is TRBV7-9; D possibly uses TRBD1 or TRBD2 (5 bases each). This CDR3 has 16 residues. The germline gives CDR1 SEHNR, CDR2 FQNEAQ (reference sequence). The V end lost 5 bases, the J end lost 2 bases, and 19 bases lay between the germline ends. The CDR3 DNA reads as TGTGCCAGCAGCCCACCCGGGGTCAGGGTACCCTACGAGCAGTACTTC. The encoded protein is CASSPPGVRVPYEQYF.

The genes are TRBV2 and TRBJ2-7; 8 bases are a match to TRBD2. This CDR3 spans 16 amino acids. The V gene's germline CDR1 is SNHLY and CDR2 FYNNEI. Germline trimming cut 5 bases from V and 1 base from J; bases unmatched to any gene: 10. The CDR3 is CASSTTRLAISYEQYF. The CDR3 region has the DNA TGTGCCAGCAGTACAACCCGACTAGCGATTTCCTACGAGCAGTACTTC.

The chain couples TRBV5-1 to TRBJ2-4; TRBD1 is a possible D gene (5 bases). V was trimmed by 6 bases and J by 8 bases, leaving 15 bases between them. CDR3 size: 13 residues. Germline-derived CDR1 and CDR2 are SGHRS and YFSETQ. In DNA form, the CDR3 reads TGCGCCAGCACCTCCACTGGGGCAGACATTCAGTACTTC. This encodes CASTSTGADIQYF.